Listed below are T cell receptor beta chains from one sample, sequenced in a study of CD8+CD57+ T cells in acquired aplastic anemia. Each CDR3 protein gets one entry after TCRdb re-called the reads with MiXCR. The sample holds about 110,000 distinct CDR3 sequences; around 49% are singletons and the top ten take under 35%. Sequences were obtained from sorted CD4+, CD8+, or CD8+CD57+ T cells (not recorded which) from PBMCs. The receptors were gathered from a human donor in good health, serving as a control. CDR3s include the opening cysteine and the closing phenylalanine or tryptophan. D genes are given only for firm matches. Not every row has a clone size; where given, it reads once, few, many or a size class.

cdr3_nt,cdr3_aa,clone_size,d_call,v_call,j_call
TGCAGCGTTGATGGGGACAGGGGGGACGAGCAGTACTTC,CSVDGDRGDEQYF,NA,TRBD1,TRBV29-1,TRBJ2-7
TGTGCCACTACCCCCGCCGGGGGGTCCTCCTACGAGCAGTACTTC,CATTPAGGSSYEQYF,many,TRBD2,TRBV25-1,TRBJ2-7
TGCAGCGTTCGGACAGGGGACTATGGCTACACCTTC,CSVRTGDYGYTF,once,TRBD1,TRBV29-1,TRBJ1-2
TGTGCCATCAGTGAGGGGACAGGTTGGTACGAGCAGTACTTC,CAISEGTGWYEQYF,few,TRBD1,TRBV10-3,TRBJ2-7
TGTGCCAGCAGCGTCGATGTGAGCTCCTATAATTCACCCCTCCACTTT,CASSVDVSSYNSPLHF,many,NA,TRBV27,TRBJ1-6
TGTGCCACCTCTCTGGACCGTTACAATGAGCAGTTCTTC,CATSLDRYNEQFF,few,NA,TRBV2,TRBJ2-1
TGTGCCAGTAGTAGCCAGGGACAGGATGGCGATGGCTACACCTTC,CASSSQGQDGDGYTF,few,TRBD1,TRBV19,TRBJ1-2
TGCGCCAGCAGTGAGAACGGATTGGACACTGAAGCTTTCTTT,CASSENGLDTEAFF,NA,NA,TRBV10-1,TRBJ1-1
TGTGCCAGCAGCCAACCGGGACTAGTTTACGAGCAGTACTTC,CASSQPGLVYEQYF,many,TRBD2,TRBV16,TRBJ2-7
TGTGCCAGCAGCTTAAGCCGCCTGGATACGCAGTATTTT,CASSLSRLDTQYF,NA,NA,TRBV7-2,TRBJ2-3
TGTGCCAGCAGCCCCTTGAGGACAGATTATGGCTACACCTTC,CASSPLRTDYGYTF,many,NA,TRBV7-6,TRBJ1-2
TGTGCCAGCAGATCCCCGGACAGGGTCGAGGGGACCCAGTACTTC,CASRSPDRVEGTQYF,many,TRBD1,TRBV25-1,TRBJ2-5
TGTGCCAGCAGCGCCTCGGGGGGGACAGATACGCAGTATTTT,CASSASGGTDTQYF,many,TRBD2,TRBV7-2,TRBJ2-3
TGCAGTGCTTTGGACGGTAAAGAGACCCAGTACTTC,CSALDGKETQYF,NA,NA,TRBV20-1,TRBJ2-5
TGTGCCAGCAGCTTAACTATCGCCACAGGGACCGGTGGCTACACCTTC,CASSLTIATGTGGYTF,many,NA,TRBV5-6,TRBJ1-2
TGTGCCAGCAGCGATGCGGGCTTACTTTACAATGAGCAGTTCTTC,CASSDAGLLYNEQFF,once,NA,TRBV6-1,TRBJ2-1
TGCAGCGTTGACGGCAGAAGTGATTCAGCTTTCTTT,CSVDGRSDSAFF,NA,NA,TRBV29-1,TRBJ1-1
TGCAGCGTTGCGACAGGCGGCACTGAAGCTTTCTTT,CSVATGGTEAFF,NA,NA,TRBV29-1,TRBJ1-1
TGTGCCAGCAGCTTAAAGGCCGCTAGCGGGGGGGCCTTCAATGAGCAGTTCTTC,CASSLKAASGGAFNEQFF,many,TRBD2,TRBV7-3,TRBJ2-1
TGTGCCAGCAGCTTGGGAGCGGGGGTGCAGTATTTT,CASSLGAGVQYF,many,TRBD2,TRBV5-4,TRBJ2-3
TGTGCCATCAGTGAACTTGACAGGGGGCCTGACGAGCAGTACTTC,CAISELDRGPDEQYF,few,TRBD1,TRBV10-3,TRBJ2-7
TGTGCCCCTCCCGAGGCTCCACGGAACACAGATACGCAGTATTTT,CAPPEAPRNTDTQYF,NA,NA,TRBV19,TRBJ2-3
TGTGCCAGCAGTGACAGATTACAAGCTTTCTTT,CASSDRLQAFF,few,NA,TRBV6-7,TRBJ1-1
TGCGCCAGCAGCCCGGGGGCCGGGACTGGAAACACCATATATTTT,CASSPGAGTGNTIYF,many,NA,TRBV4-3,TRBJ1-3
TGTGCCAGCAGCCGGGGGACTATGACTGAAGCTTTCTTT,CASSRGTMTEAFF,many,NA,TRBV7-3,TRBJ1-1
TGTGCCAGCAGCTCTAGGCTAGCGGAGACCCAGTACTTC,CASSSRLAETQYF,many,NA,TRBV7-9,TRBJ2-5
TGTGCCAGCAGCGGCTATGGACAGGTCTATGGCTACACCTTC,CASSGYGQVYGYTF,NA,TRBD1,TRBV7-2,TRBJ1-2
TGTGCCAGCAGCTTGGATAGGACGGCCAACTATGGCTACACCTTC,CASSLDRTANYGYTF,many,NA,TRBV5-6,TRBJ1-2
TGTGCCAGCAGTCCCTTTGCGCACACTGAAGCTTTCTTT,CASSPFAHTEAFF,NA,NA,TRBV25-1,TRBJ1-1
TGTGCCAGCAGCCCGCCGGGACAAGAAGCTTTCTTT,CASSPPGQEAFF,few,NA,TRBV7-6,TRBJ1-1
TGCAGTGCCAGAGCAATGGACAGCGGAAAACTTAACTATGGCTACACCTTC,CSARAMDSGKLNYGYTF,many,NA,TRBV20-1,TRBJ1-2
TGCAGTGCTAGAGTAACTAGCGGGATCTACGAGCAGTACTTC,CSARVTSGIYEQYF,NA,TRBD2,TRBV20-1,TRBJ2-7
TGTGCCAGCAGTGCGCTACTAGGATATGGGTACGAGCAGTACTTC,CASSALLGYGYEQYF,many,NA,TRBV27,TRBJ2-7
TGTGCCAGCAGCGACTTGGAGGGAAACACCATATATTTT,CASSDLEGNTIYF,once,NA,TRBV7-2,TRBJ1-3
TGCAGTGCTGATATAGGACGGGGGAGCACAGATACGCAGTATTTT,CSADIGRGSTDTQYF,once,NA,TRBV20-1,TRBJ2-3
TGCAGCGTTGAAGGGCCAGGCGGGGAGCAGTACTTC,CSVEGPGGEQYF,many,NA,TRBV29-1,TRBJ2-7
TGCGCCAGCAGCCAAGGGCTAGCGGGGGGGCTTACCTCCTACGAGCAGTACTTC,CASSQGLAGGLTSYEQYF,once,TRBD2,TRBV4-3,TRBJ2-7
TGTGCCACCAGTGTGGGACAGAATCAGCCCCAGCATTTT,CATSVGQNQPQHF,NA,TRBD1,TRBV24-1,TRBJ1-5
TGTGCCACCTCTGGAGAGACCCAGTACTTC,CATSGETQYF,NA,NA,TRBV15,TRBJ2-5
TGTGCCAGCAGCACAACTGGACATCATAATTCACCCCTCCACTTT,CASSTTGHHNSPLHF,NA,NA,TRBV12-3/TRBV12-4,TRBJ1-6
TGTGCCAGCAGTTACTCTACCAGCGGTCGGGGTAACTACAATGAGCAGTTCTTC,CASSYSTSGRGNYNEQFF,NA,NA,TRBV6-2/TRBV6-3,TRBJ2-1
TGCAGTGCTAGAGATCTCGCGCCGGACAGACCGATTTCCTACGAGCAGTACTTC,CSARDLAPDRPISYEQYF,NA,NA,TRBV20-1,TRBJ2-7
TGCGCCAGCAGCAAGGATGGACAGGGCGACGGCTACACCTTC,CASSKDGQGDGYTF,few,TRBD1,TRBV5-1,TRBJ1-2
TGTGCCAGCAGTCCCGACAGCCGTGGGGTCCTTCAGTACTTC,CASSPDSRGVLQYF,few,NA,TRBV27,TRBJ2-4
TGTGCCAGCAGTGAACTCTATTGGGGGGGCAACACCGGGGAGCTGTTTTTT,CASSELYWGGNTGELFF,many,NA,TRBV25-1,TRBJ2-2
TGTGCCATCAGCGAGGGAAGCAATCAGCCCCAGCATTTT,CAISEGSNQPQHF,NA,NA,TRBV10-3,TRBJ1-5